Following are 20 T cell receptor beta chains from one sample sequenced in a study of T cell changes during pregnancy in multiple sclerosis. Measured with immunoSEQ multiplex PCR; TCRdb has only the in-frame clones, and not every one. The table includes about 100,000 clones, about 92% detected once. The sample in question was peripheral blood, obtained after pregnancy. Receptor source: a female donor with multiple sclerosis, enrolled in a pregnancy study.

This sequence joins TRBV7-9 and TRBJ1-2; 11 bases fit TRBD1. Germline CDR1 reads SEHNR; CDR2 reads FQNEAQ (reference sequence). The trim removed 1 base at V and 8 bases at J, leaving 6 bases unmatched. The CDR3 has 15 amino acids. The CDR3 DNA reads TGTGCCAGCAGCTTAGAGGGACAGGGGGTTCTGGGCTACACCTTC. Protein sequence: CASSLEGQGVLGYTF.

V is TRBV2 and J is TRBJ2-5; 14 bases line up with TRBD2. The CDR3 extends over 16 amino acids. Losses at the gene ends were 6 bases for V and 4 bases for J; bases not matched to a gene: 7. Germline V gene sequence: CDR1 SNHLY, CDR2 FYNNEI. As DNA, the CDR3 is TGTGCCAGCAGGGGGACTAGCGGGAGTCTTAGAGAGACCCAGTACTTC. Encoded protein: CASRGTSGSLRETQYF. The variable domain in full, with the rest retrieved from reference TRBV2 and TRBJ2-5, is EPEVTQTPSHQVTQMGQEVILRCVPISNHLYFYWYRQILGQKVEFLVSFYNNEISEKSEIFDDQFSVERPDGSNFTLKIRSTKLEDSAMYFCASRGTSGSLRETQYFGPGTRLLVL.

The chain is built from TRBV13 and TRBJ1-1; D is unclear. V was trimmed by 4 bases and J by 8 bases, leaving 8 bases between them. Germline lookup yields CDR1 PRHDT and CDR2 FYEKMQ (reference sequence). This CDR3 comprises 11 residues. CDR3 sequence: CASSWSGEAFF. The CDR3 DNA reads as TGTGCCAGCAGCTGGTCGGGAGAAGCTTTCTTT. Combining the CDR3 with reference TRBV13 and TRBJ1-1 gives the whole variable domain AAGVIQSPRHLIKEKRETATLKCYPIPRHDTVYWYQQGPGQDPQFLISFYEKMQSDKGSIPDRFSAQQFSDYHSELNMSSLELGDSALYFCASSWSGEAFFGQGTRLTVV.

The rearrangement joins TRBV6-5 to TRBJ2-2, with D possibly matching TRBD2 (5 bases). CDR1 and CDR2 (germline): MNHEY, SVGAGI. The CDR3 consists of 14 residues. Trimming pared 8 bases from V and 0 bases from J, leaving 10 bases between. The CDR3 DNA sequence: TGTGCCAGCTGTTGGCGGGCGAACACCGGGGAGCTGTTTTTT. It is translated as CASCWRANTGELFF.

The chain employs TRBV4-3 and TRBJ1-3, with 7 bases that match TRBD1. CDR1 LGHNA and CDR2 YSLEER come from the germline V gene. The length of the CDR3 is 17 residues. With V trimmed by 0 bases and J by 0 bases, 5 bases remained unmatched. The CDR3 loop reads CASSQEVGTASGNTIYF. The CDR3 DNA is TGCGCCAGCAGCCAAGAGGTTGGGACAGCCTCTGGAAACACCATATATTTT.

This chain links TRBV7-9 with TRBJ1-1, with D perhaps TRBD1 (5 bases). The CDR3 consists of 13 residues. V was pared by 2 bases and J by 6 bases, with 10 bases between. Germline lookup yields CDR1 SEHNR and CDR2 FQNEAQ (reference sequence). CDR3 residues: CASSLQGAPEAFF. The CDR3 nucleotides are TGTGCCAGCAGCTTACAGGGTGCCCCTGAAGCTTTCTTT.

This rearrangement joins TRBV10-3 to TRBJ1-2; 8 bases align to TRBD1. This CDR3 has 14 residues. Germline V gives CDR1 ENHRY, CDR2 SYGVKD. The V and J ends lost 6 bases and 6 bases, in that order; junction bases with no gene match: 9. This CDR3 reads CAISRGTGPHGYTF. The CDR3 nucleotides are TGTGCCATCAGCCGAGGGACAGGCCCTCATGGCTACACCTTC.

The chain couples TRBV5-1 to TRBJ2-1, with D possibly TRBD2 on 6 matching bases. Trimming cost V 1 base and J 8 bases, with 10 bases left between them. The CDR3 contains 13 residues. CDR1 is SGHRS and CDR2 is YFSETQ in the germline V gene. The CDR3 here is CASSLLGGDEQFF. As DNA, the CDR3 is TGCGCCAGCAGCTTGCTGGGGGGTGATGAGCAGTTCTTC.

J is TRBJ1-1 and V is TRBV11-1, with D perhaps matching TRBD1 (5 bases). Trimming took 2 bases from V and 6 from J, leaving 10 bases between them. The CDR3 runs to 13 residues. The germline gives CDR1 SGHAT, CDR2 FQDESV (reference sequence). In DNA, the CDR3 is TGTGCCAGCAGCTTATTTCCAGGGTCTGAAGCTTTCTTT. It encodes CASSLFPGSEAFF.

The V and J genes are TRBV10-3 and TRBJ1-6; 7 bases line up with TRBD1. The ends lost 11 bases at V and 9 bases at J; junction bases unmatched: 16. The V gene's germline CDR1 is ENHRY and CDR2 SYGVKD. The CDR3 sequence is 15 residues long. CDR3 loop: CAAGGGAGWRSPLHF. The CDR3 region has the DNA TGTGCCGCAGGGGGTGGGGCAGGGTGGCGTTCACCCCTCCACTTT.

This rearrangement joins TRBV5-1 to TRBJ1-4; 9 bases fit TRBD1. J gave up 3 bases and V 5 bases, and 14 bases lay outside the gene matches. This CDR3 comprises 18 residues. The germline gives CDR1 SGHRS, CDR2 YFSETQ. CDR3 region: CASRNRGGQGRPNEKLFF. Here the CDR3 DNA reads TGCGCCAGCAGAAACCGTGGGGGACAGGGTAGGCCTAATGAAAAACTGTTTTTT.

The CDR3 spells CASSYHVGTGNSPLHF. The CDR3 DNA reads as TGTGCCAGCAGTTACCATGTTGGGACAGGGAATTCACCCCTCCACTTT. The V gene is TRBV6-5, the J gene TRBJ1-6, with TRBD1 identical over 9 bases. CDR1 and CDR2 (germline): MNHEY, SVGAGI. The CDR3 totals 16 residues. V lost 2 bases, J lost 7 bases, and 6 bases stayed unmatched.

This clone was seen once. The chain links TRBV7-2 to TRBJ2-1, with 7 bases fitting TRBD2. The CDR3 covers 17 residues. CDR1 is SGHTA and CDR2 is FQGNSA in the germline V gene. V dropped 0 bases and J dropped 6; count of bases not matched to a gene: 11. This CDR3 reads CASSLASGRGTFNEQFF. Written as DNA, the CDR3 is TGTGCCAGCAGCTTAGCGTCGGGGCGGGGGACCTTCAATGAGCAGTTCTTC.

The J gene is TRBJ1-2, the V gene TRBV28, with TRBD1 matching over 8 bases. After removal of 5 bases from V and 4 bases from J, the junction contained 3 bases not matched to a gene. The germline V gene has CDR1 MDHEN and CDR2 SYDVKM. CDR3 size: 13 residues. The CDR3 region is CASSPGTGYGYTF. In DNA form, the CDR3 reads TGTGCCAGCAGTCCCGGGACAGGCTATGGCTACACCTTC.

CDR3 amino acids: CASSFLQGANEKLFF. The DNA of the CDR3 is TGTGCCAGCAGCTTCCTACAGGGGGCGAATGAAAAACTGTTTTTT. The rearrangement links TRBV5-7 to TRBJ1-4, with 9 bases lining up with TRBD1. TRBV5-7 is noted as an ORF with a role that remains uncertain. CDR3 length: 15 amino acids. Trimming at V came to 2 bases and at J to 5 bases, leaving 4 bases not matched to a gene.

The CDR3: CASDRGTYEQYF. The CDR3 coding sequence is TGTGCCAGCGACAGGGGCACCTACGAGCAGTACTTC. This chain joins TRBV25-1 and TRBJ2-7; 8 nucleotides line up with TRBD1. Germline V lookup: CDR1 MGHDK, CDR2 SYGVNS. Trimming at V came to 8 bases and at J to 2 bases, leaving 2 bases not matched to a gene. The CDR3 contains 12 residues.

This clone was seen a handful of times. The rearrangement joins TRBV7-3 to TRBJ1-1, with a possible D match to TRBD1 (5 bases). The CDR3 covers 16 residues. Trimming pared 0 bases from V and 1 base from J, leaving 12 bases between. Germline V gene lookup returns CDR1 SGHTA and CDR2 FQGTGA. CDR3 bases: TGTGCCAGCAGCTTAACTCGGAGGGGTCCGAACACTGAAGCTTTCTTT. This sequence encodes CASSLTRRGPNTEAFF.

As DNA, the CDR3 is TGTGCCAGTAGTATAGCGGGGGGGCAGTTCTTC. This gives the protein CASSIAGGQFF. The chain links TRBV19 to TRBJ2-1; TRBD2 matches at 7 bases. J gave up 12 bases and V 1 base, and 0 bases lay outside the gene matches. This CDR3 is built from 11 residues. Germline values: CDR1 LNHDA, CDR2 SQIVND (reference sequence).

The CDR3: CAISESNQDGYTF. For the CDR3, the DNA is TGTGCCATCAGTGAGTCGAATCAGGATGGCTACACCTTC. The chain is built from TRBV10-3 and TRBJ1-2; the D is unclear. V lost 0 bases to trimming and J lost 6 bases, with 8 bases between them. CDR1 and CDR2 from the germline V gene are ENHRY and SYGVKD. The CDR3 is 13 amino acids.

Concerning this clone: A junction end diverges from the germline sequence, so it may reflect a read error. The V call is TRBV7-7, the J call TRBJ1-4, with TRBD1 matching over 9 bases. CDR3 length: 15 amino acids. CDR1 is SSHAT and CDR2 is FNYEAQ in the germline V gene (reference sequence). The CDR3 nucleotides are TGTGCTAGCAGCTTCGGGACAGGGTTGGATGAAAAACTGTTTTTT. This encodes CASSFGTGLDEKLFF.